The 3 T cell receptor beta chains below were found in one sample sequenced in a study of T cells after yellow fever vaccination. Via MiXCR, TCRdb re-called the 5' RACE reads, giving one row per CDR3 protein. The table lists some 560,000 distinct CDR3 sequences, approximately 21% of them singletons, with around an eighth in the top ten. The source was PBMCs, collected 15 days after the yellow fever booster vaccination. The source of these receptors is a man between 25 and 39 years old who received the YFV17D yellow fever vaccine.

V is TRBV4-3 and J is TRBJ2-1, with 8 bases fitting TRBD2. V was clipped by 0 bases and J by 8 bases; unmatched bases: 9. CDR1 and CDR2 from the germline V gene are LGHNA and YSLEER. This CDR3 contains 16 residues. This CDR3 is CASSQDPAGEFDEQFF. In DNA, the CDR3 is TGCGCCAGCAGCCAAGATCCAGCGGGAGAATTCGATGAGCAGTTCTTC.

This clonotype has a handful of counts. The V call is TRBV18, the J call TRBJ2-7; no definite D call. This CDR3 spans 14 amino acids. V was trimmed by 2 bases and J by 7 bases, leaving 15 bases between them. The germline gives CDR1 KGHSH, CDR2 LQKENI. CDR3 in DNA: TGTGCCAGCTCACCAGAGCAGCGCTTGGGTGAGCAGTACTTC. Amino acids: CASSPEQRLGEQYF. Supplemented by reference TRBV18 and TRBJ2-7, the full variable domain reads NAGVMQNPRHLVRRRGQEARLRCSPMKGHSHVYWYRQLPEEGLKFMVYLQKENIIDESGMPKERFSAEFPKEGPSILRIQQVVRGDSAAYFCASSPEQRLGEQYFGPGTRLTVT.

CDR3 nucleotide sequence: TGCGCCAGCAGCCCGGACAGATTGAAACCGCAAGAGACCCAGTACTTC. Translation: CASSPDRLKPQETQYF. V gene TRBV5-1 combines with J gene TRBJ2-5, with D possibly being TRBD1 (6 bases). This CDR3 has 16 amino acids. V was shortened by 4 bases and J by 2 bases, with 18 bases between the two germline ends. Germline V gene data show CDR1 as SGHRS and CDR2 as YFSETQ. The entire variable domain, with the rest obtained from reference TRBV5-1 and TRBJ2-5, is as follows: KAGVTQTPRYLIKTRGQQVTLSCSPISGHRSVSWYQQTPGQGLQFLFEYFSETQRNKGNFPGRFSGRQFSNSRSEMNVSTLELGDSALYLCASSPDRLKPQETQYFGPGTRLLVL.